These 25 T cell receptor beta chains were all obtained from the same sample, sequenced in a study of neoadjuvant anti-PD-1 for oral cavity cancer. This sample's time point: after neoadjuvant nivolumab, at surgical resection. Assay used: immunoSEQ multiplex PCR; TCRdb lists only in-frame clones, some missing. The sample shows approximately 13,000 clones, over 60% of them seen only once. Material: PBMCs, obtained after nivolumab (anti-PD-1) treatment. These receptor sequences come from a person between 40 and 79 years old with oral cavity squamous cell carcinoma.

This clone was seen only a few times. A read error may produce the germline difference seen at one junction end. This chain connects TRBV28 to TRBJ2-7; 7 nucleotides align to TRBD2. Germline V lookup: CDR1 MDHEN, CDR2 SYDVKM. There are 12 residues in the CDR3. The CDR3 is CASSFDRAGDEF. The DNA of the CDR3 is TGTGCCAGCAGTTTCGATAGGGCGGGAGACGAGTTC.

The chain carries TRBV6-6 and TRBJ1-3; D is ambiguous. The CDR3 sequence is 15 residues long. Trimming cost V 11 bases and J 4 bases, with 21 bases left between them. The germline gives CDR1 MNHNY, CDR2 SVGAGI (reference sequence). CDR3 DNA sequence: TGTGCCGCAGCGGCGGGTTATCAGACCGGAAACACCATATATTTT. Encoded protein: CAAAAGYQTGNTIYF.

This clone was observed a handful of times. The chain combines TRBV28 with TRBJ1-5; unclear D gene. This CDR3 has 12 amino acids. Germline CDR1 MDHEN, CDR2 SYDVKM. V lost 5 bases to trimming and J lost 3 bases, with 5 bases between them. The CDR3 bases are TGTGCCAGCAGTCGGAACAATCAGCCCCAGCATTTT. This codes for CASSRNNQPQHF.

The CDR3 bases are TGTGCCAGCAGCTTAGCGCTGGGATCACCCTCGAGGTATGGCTACACCTTC. Residues: CASSLALGSPSRYGYTF. This chain links TRBV7-9 with TRBJ1-2; no clear D. Germline-derived CDR1 and CDR2 are SEHNR and FQNEAQ (reference sequence). CDR3 length: 17 residues. The V end was cut by 0 bases, the J end by 5 bases, with 19 bases between.

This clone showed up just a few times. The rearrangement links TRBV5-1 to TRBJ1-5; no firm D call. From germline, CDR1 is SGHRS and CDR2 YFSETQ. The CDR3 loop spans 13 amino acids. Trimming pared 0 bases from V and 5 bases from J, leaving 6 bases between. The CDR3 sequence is CASSLGIDQPQHF. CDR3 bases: TGCGCCAGCAGCTTGGGAATCGATCAGCCCCAGCATTTT.

Here the CDR3 DNA reads TGCAGCGTTGGGGACCCCGGAGGCCCAGATACGCAGTATTTT. Translation: CSVGDPGGPDTQYF. The chain uses TRBV29-1 and TRBJ2-3; D may be TRBD1 or TRBD2 (5 bases each). CDR3 length equals 14 residues. V was clipped by 4 bases and J by 4 bases, with 15 bases between them. Germline CDR1 reads SQVTM; CDR2 reads ANQGSEA.

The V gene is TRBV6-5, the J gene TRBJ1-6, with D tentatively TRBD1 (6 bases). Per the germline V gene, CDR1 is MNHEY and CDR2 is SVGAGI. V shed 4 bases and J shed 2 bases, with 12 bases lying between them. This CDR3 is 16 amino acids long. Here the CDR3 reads CASSSNRATYNSPLHF. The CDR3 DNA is TGTGCCAGCAGTTCGAACAGGGCAACCTATAATTCACCCCTCCACTTT.

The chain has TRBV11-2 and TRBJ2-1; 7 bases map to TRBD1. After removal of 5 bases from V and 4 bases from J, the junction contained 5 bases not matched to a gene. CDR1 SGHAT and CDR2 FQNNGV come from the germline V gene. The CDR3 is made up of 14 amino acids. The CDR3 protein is CASSRQGPYNEQFF. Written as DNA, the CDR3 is TGTGCCAGCAGCCGACAGGGCCCGTACAATGAGCAGTTCTTC. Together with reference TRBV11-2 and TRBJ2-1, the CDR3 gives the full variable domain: EAGVAQSPRYKIIEKRQSVAFWCNPISGHATLYWYQQILGQGPKLLIQFQNNGVVDDSQLPKDRFSAERLKGVDSTLKIQPAKLEDSAVYLCASSRQGPYNEQFFGPGTRLTVL.

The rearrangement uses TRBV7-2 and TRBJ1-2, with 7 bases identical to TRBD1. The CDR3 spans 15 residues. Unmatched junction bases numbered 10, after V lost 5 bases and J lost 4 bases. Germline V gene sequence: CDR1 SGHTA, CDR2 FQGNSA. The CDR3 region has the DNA TGTGCCAGCAGCCGCCCCGACAGGGTGCGCTATGGCTACACCTTC. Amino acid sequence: CASSRPDRVRYGYTF.

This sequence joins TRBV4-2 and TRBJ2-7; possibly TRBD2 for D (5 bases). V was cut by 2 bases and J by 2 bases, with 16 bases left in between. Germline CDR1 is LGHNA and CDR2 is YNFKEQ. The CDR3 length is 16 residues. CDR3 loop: CASSQRWGDLTYEQYF. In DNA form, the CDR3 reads TGTGCCAGCAGCCAAAGATGGGGAGACTTAACCTACGAGCAGTACTTC.

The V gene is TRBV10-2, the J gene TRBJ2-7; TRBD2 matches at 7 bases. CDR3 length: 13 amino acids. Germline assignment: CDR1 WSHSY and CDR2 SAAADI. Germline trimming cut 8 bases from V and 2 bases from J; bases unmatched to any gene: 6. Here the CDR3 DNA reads TGCGCCAGCGGAACGGGAGGCGCCTACGAGCAGTACTTC. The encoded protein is CASGTGGAYEQYF.

The CDR3 coding sequence is TGTGCCAGCAGCCTAAGGTCGAGGGGCCCCGGGTCCATGAGGGAGACCCAGTACTTC. Protein: CASSLRSRGPGSMRETQYF. The J gene is TRBJ2-5, the V gene TRBV7-6, with D possibly called TRBD1 or TRBD2 (5 bases each). The CDR3 extends over 19 amino acids. The V and J ends lost 5 bases and 5 bases respectively, with 30 bases between them. Germline loops: CDR1 SGHVS, CDR2 FNYEAQ.

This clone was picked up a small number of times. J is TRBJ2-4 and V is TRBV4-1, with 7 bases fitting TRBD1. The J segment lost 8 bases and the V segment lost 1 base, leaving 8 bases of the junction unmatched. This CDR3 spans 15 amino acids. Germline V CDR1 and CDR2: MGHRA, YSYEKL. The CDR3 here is CASSQVGRDRDIQYF. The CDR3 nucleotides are TGCGCCAGCAGCCAAGTCGGGCGAGACAGGGACATTCAGTACTTC.

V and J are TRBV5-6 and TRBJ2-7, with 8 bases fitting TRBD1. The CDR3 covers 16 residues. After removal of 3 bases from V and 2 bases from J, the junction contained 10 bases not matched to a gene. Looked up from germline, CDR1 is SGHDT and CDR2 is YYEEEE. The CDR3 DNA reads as TGTGCCAGCAGCTCCGTTACGGGACAGGTAACCTACGAGCAGTACTTC. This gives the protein CASSSVTGQVTYEQYF.

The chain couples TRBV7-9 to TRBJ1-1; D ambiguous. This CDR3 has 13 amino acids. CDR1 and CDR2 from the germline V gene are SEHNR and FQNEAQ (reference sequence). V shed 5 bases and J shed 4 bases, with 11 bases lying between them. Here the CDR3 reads CASSALGSTEAFF. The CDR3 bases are TGTGCCAGCAGCGCACTGGGCTCCACTGAAGCTTTCTTT.

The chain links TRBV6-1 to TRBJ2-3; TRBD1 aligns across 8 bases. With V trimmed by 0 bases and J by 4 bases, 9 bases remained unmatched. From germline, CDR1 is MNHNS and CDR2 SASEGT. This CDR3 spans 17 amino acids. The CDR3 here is CASSEAIGSRGPDTQYF. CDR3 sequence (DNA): TGTGCCAGCAGTGAAGCCATAGGGTCCAGGGGGCCAGATACGCAGTATTTT.

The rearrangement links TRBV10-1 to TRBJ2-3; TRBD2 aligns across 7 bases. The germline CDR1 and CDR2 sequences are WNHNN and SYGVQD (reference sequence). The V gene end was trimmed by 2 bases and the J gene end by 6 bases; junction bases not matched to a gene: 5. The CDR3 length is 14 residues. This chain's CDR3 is CASSEGEGSDTQYF. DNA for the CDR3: TGCGCCAGCAGTGAGGGGGAGGGCAGCGATACGCAGTATTTT.

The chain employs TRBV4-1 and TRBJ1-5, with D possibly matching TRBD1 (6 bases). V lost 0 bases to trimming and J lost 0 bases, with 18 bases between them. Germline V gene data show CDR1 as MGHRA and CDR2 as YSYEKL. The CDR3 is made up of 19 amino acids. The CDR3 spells CASSQEAPGQLFSNQPQHF. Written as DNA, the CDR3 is TGCGCCAGCAGCCAAGAAGCCCCCGGACAGCTCTTTAGCAATCAGCCCCAGCATTTT.

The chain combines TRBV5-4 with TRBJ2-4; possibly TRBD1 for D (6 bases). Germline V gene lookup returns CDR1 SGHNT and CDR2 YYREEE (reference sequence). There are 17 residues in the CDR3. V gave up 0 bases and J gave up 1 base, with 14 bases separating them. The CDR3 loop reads CASSLGQGTFAKNIQYF. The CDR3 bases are TGTGCCAGCAGCTTGGGCCAGGGGACCTTTGCCAAAAACATTCAGTACTTC.

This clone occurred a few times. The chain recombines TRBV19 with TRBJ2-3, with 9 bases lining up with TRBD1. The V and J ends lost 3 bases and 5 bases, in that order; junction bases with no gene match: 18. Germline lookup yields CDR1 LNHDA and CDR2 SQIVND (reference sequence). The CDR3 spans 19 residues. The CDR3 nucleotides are TGTGCCAGTAGTATCTCTGGGACAGGGATTAGTTGGGGGTTAGATACGCAGTATTTT. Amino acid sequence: CASSISGTGISWGLDTQYF.

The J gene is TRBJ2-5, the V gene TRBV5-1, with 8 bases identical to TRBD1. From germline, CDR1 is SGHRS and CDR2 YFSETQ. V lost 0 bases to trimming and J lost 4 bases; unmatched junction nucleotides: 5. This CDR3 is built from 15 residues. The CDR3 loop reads CASSLGQGTGETQYF. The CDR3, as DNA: TGCGCCAGCAGCTTGGGACAGGGGACGGGAGAGACCCAGTACTTC.

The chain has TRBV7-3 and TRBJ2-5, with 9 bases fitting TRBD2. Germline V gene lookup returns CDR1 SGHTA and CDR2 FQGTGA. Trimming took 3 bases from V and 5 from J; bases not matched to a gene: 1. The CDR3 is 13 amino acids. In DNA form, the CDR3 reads TGTGCCAGCAGCTTTGGACTAGCGGAGACCCAGTACTTC. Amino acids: CASSFGLAETQYF.

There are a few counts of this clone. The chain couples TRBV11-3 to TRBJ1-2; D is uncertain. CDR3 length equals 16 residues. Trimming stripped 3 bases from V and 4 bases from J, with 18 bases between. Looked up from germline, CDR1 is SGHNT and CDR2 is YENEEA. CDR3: CASSFPVWRRFYGYTF. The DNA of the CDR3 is TGTGCCAGCAGCTTTCCGGTTTGGAGGCGGTTCTATGGCTACACCTTC.

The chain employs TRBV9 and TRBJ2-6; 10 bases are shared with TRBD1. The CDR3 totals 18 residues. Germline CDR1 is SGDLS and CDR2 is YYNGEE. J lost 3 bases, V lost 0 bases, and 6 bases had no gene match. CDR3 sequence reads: CASSVARTGGLGANVLTF. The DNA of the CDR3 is TGTGCCAGCAGCGTAGCTAGGACAGGGGGTCTTGGGGCCAACGTCCTGACTTTC.

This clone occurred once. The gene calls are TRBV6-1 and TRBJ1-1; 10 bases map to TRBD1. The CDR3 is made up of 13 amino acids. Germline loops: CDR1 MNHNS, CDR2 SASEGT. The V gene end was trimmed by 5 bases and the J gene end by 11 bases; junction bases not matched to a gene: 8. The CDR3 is CASSTDRGRRAFF. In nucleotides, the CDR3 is TGTGCCAGCAGTACTGACAGGGGGCGACGGGCTTTCTTT.